This TCR beta chain appears in the sequencing data of a study of T cell clonotyping in hematopoietic cell transplantation. Details on this clone: Its antigen is still unknown.

Whole-study results and caveats: Recipient TCR diversity dropped after transplant; expanded clonotypes rose from day 30 to 180. Few recipient clonotypes overlapped donors; over 95% were de novo at given depth.

This CDR3 is built from 14 residues. Trimming took 9 bases from V and 3 from J, leaving 18 bases between them. Germline CDR1 reads LNHDA; CDR2 reads SQIVND (reference sequence). Method: immunoSEQ multiplex PCR; TCRdb's copy keeps in-frame clones and lacks some. Here the sample spans more than 25,000 clones, around 90% being singletons. The receptor's source is a female patient aged 50 to 65 who had an allogeneic stem cell transplant from a related donor, so the T cells may come from the graft donor. Some clones in this sample may be carry-over from other donors' samples. The chain is built from TRBV19 and TRBJ2-7; tentative D call: TRBD1 (6 bases). The sample here was PBMCs, taken 100 days after allogeneic stem cell transplant. CDR3: CASRRETGLYEQYF. The CDR3 DNA sequence: TGTGCCAGCAGGAGAGAGACAGGCCTCTACGAGCAGTACTTC.